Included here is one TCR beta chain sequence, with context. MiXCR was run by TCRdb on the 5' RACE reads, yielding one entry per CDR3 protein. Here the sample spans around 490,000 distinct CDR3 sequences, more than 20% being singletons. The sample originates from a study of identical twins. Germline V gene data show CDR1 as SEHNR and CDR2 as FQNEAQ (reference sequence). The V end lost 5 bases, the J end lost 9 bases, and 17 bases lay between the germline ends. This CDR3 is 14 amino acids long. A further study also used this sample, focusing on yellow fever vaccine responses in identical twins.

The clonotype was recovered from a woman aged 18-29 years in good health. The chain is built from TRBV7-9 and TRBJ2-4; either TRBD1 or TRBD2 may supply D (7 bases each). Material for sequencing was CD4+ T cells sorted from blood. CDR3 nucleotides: TGTGCCAGCAGCCCCCAGGGGGGGGGAAGCATTCAGTACTTC. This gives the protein CASSPQGGGSIQYF.